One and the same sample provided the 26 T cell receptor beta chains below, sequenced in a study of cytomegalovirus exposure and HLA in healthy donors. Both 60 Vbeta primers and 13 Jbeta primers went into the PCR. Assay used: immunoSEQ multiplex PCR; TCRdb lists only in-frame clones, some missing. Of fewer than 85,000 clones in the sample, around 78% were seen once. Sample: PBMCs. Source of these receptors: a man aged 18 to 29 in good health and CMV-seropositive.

The CDR3 DNA is TGCAGCGTCGGACAGGGGGCCGGCTATGGCTACACCTTC. Translated: CSVGQGAGYGYTF. J is TRBJ1-2 and V is TRBV29-1; TRBD1 aligns across 11 bases. The germline V gene encodes CDR1 SQVTM and CDR2 ANQGSEA. The V and J ends lost 6 bases and 4 bases, in that order; junction bases with no gene match: 4. This CDR3 has 13 amino acids.

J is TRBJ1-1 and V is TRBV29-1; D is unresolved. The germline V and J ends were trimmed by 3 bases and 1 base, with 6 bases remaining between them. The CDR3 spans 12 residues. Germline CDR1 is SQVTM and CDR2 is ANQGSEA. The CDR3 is CSVDGANTEAFF. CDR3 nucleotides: TGCAGCGTTGACGGAGCGAACACTGAAGCTTTCTTT.

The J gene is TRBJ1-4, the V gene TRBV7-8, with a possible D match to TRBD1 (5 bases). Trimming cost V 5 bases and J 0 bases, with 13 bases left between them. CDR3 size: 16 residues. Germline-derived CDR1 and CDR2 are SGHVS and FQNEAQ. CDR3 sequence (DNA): TGTGCCAGCAGCCCCCGGGGGGGAGCAACTAATGAAAAACTGTTTTTT. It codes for CASSPRGGATNEKLFF.

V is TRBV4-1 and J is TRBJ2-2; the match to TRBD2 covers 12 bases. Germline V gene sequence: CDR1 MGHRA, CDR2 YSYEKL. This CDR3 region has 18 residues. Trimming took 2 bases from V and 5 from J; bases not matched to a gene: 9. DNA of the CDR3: TGCGCCAGCAGCCAACCCCTTCTAGCGGGAGGGCGAACCGGGGAGCTGTTTTTT. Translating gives CASSQPLLAGGRTGELFF.

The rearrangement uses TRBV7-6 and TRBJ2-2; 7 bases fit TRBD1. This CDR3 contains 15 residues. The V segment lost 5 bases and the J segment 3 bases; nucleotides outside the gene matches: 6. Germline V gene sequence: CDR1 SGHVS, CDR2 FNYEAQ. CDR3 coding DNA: TGTGCCAGCAGCCCTTACAGGGGAGACACCGGGGAGCTGTTTTTT. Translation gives CASSPYRGDTGELFF.

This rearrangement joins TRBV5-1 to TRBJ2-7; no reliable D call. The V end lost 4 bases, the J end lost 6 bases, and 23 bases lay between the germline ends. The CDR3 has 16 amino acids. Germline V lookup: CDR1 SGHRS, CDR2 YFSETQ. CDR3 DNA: TGCGCCAGCAGCAGCCTAATCGCAACGACGGGTCTCGAGCAGTACTTC. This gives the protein CASSSLIATTGLEQYF.

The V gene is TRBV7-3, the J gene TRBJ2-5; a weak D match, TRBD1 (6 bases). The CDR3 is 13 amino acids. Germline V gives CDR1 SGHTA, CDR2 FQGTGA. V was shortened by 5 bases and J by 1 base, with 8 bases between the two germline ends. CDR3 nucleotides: TGTGCCAGCAGCCCACAGGGCCAAGAGACCCAGTACTTC. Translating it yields CASSPQGQETQYF.

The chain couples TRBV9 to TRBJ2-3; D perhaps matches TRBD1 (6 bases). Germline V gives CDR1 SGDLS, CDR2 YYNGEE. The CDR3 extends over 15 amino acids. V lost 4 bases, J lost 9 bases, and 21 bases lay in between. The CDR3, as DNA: TGTGCCAGCAGCTCGGACAGCCCTCACAGGGCAACGCAGTATTTT. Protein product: CASSSDSPHRATQYF.

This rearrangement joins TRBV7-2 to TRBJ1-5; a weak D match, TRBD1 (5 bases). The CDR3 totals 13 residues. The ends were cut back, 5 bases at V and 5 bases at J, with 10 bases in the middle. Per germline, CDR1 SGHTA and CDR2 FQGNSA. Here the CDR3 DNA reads TGTGCCAGCAGCCTTAACAGGTATCAGCCCCAGCATTTT. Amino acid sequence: CASSLNRYQPQHF.

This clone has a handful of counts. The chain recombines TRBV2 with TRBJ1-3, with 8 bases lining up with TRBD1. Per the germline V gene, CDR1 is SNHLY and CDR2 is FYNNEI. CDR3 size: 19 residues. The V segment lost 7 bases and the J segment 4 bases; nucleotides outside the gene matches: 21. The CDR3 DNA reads TGTGCCAGCACCTTCGAGAGGTCCCAGGGGGCGCGTTCCGGAAACACCATATATTTT. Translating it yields CASTFERSQGARSGNTIYF.

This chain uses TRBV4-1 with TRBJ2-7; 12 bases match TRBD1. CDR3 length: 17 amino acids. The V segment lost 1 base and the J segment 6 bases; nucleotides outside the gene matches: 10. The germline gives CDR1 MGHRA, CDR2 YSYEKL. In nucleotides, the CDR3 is TGCGCCAGCAGCCAAGCCTCGCTAGGGACAGGGGGCCTCGAGCAGTACTTC. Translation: CASSQASLGTGGLEQYF.

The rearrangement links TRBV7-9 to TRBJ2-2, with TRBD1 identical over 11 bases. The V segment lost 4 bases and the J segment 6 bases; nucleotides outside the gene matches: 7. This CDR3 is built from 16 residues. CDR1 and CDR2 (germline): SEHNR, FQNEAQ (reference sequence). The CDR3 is CASSSPPGQGAGELFF. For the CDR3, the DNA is TGTGCCAGCAGCTCACCCCCGGGACAGGGGGCCGGGGAGCTGTTTTTT.

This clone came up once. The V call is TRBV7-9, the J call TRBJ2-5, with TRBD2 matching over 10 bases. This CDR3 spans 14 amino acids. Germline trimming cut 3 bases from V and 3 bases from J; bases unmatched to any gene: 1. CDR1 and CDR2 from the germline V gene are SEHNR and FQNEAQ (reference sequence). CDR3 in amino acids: CASSLGLAKETQYF. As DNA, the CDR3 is TGTGCCAGCAGCTTGGGACTAGCGAAAGAGACCCAGTACTTC.

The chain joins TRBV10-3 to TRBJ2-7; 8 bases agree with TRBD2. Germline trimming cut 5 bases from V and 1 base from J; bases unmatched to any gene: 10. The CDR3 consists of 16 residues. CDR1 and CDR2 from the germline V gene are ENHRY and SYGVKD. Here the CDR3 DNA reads TGTGCCATCAGTCCTTCCAGCGGGAGTCTGTCCTACGAGCAGTACTTC. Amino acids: CAISPSSGSLSYEQYF.

CDR3 loop: CATSSRGWSTEAFF. In DNA form, the CDR3 reads TGTGCCACCAGCTCCCGGGGGTGGAGCACTGAAGCTTTCTTT. The gene calls are TRBV15 and TRBJ1-1; D might be TRBD1 (5 bases). The germline V and J ends were trimmed by 5 bases and 4 bases, with 14 bases remaining between them. The CDR3 sequence is 14 residues long. The germline V gene encodes CDR1 LNHNV and CDR2 YYDKDF (reference sequence).

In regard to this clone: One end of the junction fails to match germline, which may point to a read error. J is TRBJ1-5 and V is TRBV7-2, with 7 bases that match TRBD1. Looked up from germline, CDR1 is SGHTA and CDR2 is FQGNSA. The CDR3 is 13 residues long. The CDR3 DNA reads TGTGCCAGCAGCTGGGACAGCAATCAGCCCCAGAATTTT. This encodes CASSWDSNQPQNF.

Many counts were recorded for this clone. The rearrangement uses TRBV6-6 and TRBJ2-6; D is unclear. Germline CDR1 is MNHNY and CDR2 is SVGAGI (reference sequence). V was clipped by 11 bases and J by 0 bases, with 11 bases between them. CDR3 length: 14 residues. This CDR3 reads CAHNSHSGANVLTF. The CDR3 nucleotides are TGTGCCCACAACAGCCACTCTGGGGCCAACGTCCTGACTTTC.

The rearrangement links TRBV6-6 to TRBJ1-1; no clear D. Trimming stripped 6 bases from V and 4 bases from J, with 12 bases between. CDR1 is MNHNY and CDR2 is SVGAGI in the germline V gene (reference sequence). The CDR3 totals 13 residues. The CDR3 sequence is CASSRGDPTEAFF. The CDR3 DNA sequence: TGTGCCAGCAGCCGCGGGGATCCCACTGAAGCTTTCTTT.

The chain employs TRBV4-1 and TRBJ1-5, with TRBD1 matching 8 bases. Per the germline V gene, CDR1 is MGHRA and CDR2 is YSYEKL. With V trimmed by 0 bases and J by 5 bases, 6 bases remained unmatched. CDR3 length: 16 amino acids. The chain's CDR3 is CASSQDRGTGHQPQHF. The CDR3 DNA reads TGCGCCAGCAGCCAAGATAGAGGGACAGGTCATCAGCCCCAGCATTTT.

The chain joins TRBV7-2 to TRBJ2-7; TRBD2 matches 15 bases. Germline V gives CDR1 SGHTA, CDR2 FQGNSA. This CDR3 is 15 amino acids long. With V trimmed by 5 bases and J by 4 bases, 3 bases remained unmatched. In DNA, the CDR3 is TGTGCCAGCAGCCGCGGACTAGCGGGAGGGTACGAGCAGTACTTC. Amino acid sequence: CASSRGLAGGYEQYF.

DNA for the CDR3: TGTGCCAGCAGCTTGACTAGGGGAAGCTCCTACGAGCAGTACTTC. Translation gives CASSLTRGSSYEQYF. The J gene is TRBJ2-7, the V gene TRBV2, with a weak D call TRBD2 (6 bases). V was trimmed by 6 bases and J by 0 bases, leaving 15 bases between them. CDR3 length: 15 residues. Germline loops: CDR1 SNHLY, CDR2 FYNNEI.

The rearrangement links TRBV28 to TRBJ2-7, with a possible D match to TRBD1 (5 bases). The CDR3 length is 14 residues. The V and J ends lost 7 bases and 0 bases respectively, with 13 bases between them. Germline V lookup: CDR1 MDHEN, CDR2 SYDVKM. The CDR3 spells CASISQVLSYEQYF. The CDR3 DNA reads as TGTGCCAGCATTTCACAGGTCCTCTCCTACGAGCAGTACTTC.

The CDR3 is CASTAGGPGSYNEQFF. The CDR3 DNA follows: TGCGCCAGCACAGCGGGAGGGCCCGGATCCTACAATGAGCAGTTCTTC. J is TRBJ2-1 and V is TRBV10-1, with 10 bases fitting TRBD2. V was pared by 7 bases and J by 1 base, with 7 bases of the junction left unmatched. The CDR3 consists of 16 residues. The germline V gene encodes CDR1 WNHNN and CDR2 SYGVQD (reference sequence).

CDR3 protein: CSAGHQNTEAFF. The CDR3 nucleotides are TGCAGCGCGGGACACCAGAACACTGAAGCTTTCTTT. The V gene is TRBV29-1, the J gene TRBJ1-1, with D possibly TRBD1 on 6 matching bases. V lost 7 bases, J lost 1 base, and 10 bases lay in between. Germline V CDR1 and CDR2: SQVTM, ANQGSEA. The CDR3 extends over 12 amino acids.

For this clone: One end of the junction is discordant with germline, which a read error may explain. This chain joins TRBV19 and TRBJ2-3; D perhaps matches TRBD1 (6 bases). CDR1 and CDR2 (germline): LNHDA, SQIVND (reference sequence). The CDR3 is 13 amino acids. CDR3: CASKGRGTYTQYF. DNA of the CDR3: TGTGCCAGTAAGGGCAGGGGCACATATACGCAGTATTTT. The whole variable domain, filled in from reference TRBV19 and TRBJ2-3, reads DGGITQSPKYLFRKEGQNVTLSCEQNLNHDAMYWYRQDPGQGLRLIYYSQIVNDFQKGDIAEGYSVSREKKESFPLTVTSAQKNPTAFYLCASKGRGTYTQYFGPGTRLTVL.

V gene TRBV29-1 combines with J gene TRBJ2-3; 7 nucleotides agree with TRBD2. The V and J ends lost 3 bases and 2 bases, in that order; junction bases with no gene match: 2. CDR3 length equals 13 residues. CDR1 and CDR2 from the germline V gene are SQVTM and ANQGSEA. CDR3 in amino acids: CSVDAGDTDTQYF. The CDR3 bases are TGCAGCGTTGACGCGGGAGACACAGATACGCAGTATTTT.